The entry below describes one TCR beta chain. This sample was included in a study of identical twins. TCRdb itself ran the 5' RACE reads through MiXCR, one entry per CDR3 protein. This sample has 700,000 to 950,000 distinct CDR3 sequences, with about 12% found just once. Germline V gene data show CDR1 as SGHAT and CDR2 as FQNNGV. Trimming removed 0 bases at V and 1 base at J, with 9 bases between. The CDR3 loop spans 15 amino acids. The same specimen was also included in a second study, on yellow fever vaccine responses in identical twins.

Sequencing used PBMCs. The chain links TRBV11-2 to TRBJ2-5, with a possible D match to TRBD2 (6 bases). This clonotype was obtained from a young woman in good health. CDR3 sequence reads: CASSLERGTQETQYF. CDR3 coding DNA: TGTGCCAGCAGCTTAGAACGGGGGACCCAAGAGACCCAGTACTTC.